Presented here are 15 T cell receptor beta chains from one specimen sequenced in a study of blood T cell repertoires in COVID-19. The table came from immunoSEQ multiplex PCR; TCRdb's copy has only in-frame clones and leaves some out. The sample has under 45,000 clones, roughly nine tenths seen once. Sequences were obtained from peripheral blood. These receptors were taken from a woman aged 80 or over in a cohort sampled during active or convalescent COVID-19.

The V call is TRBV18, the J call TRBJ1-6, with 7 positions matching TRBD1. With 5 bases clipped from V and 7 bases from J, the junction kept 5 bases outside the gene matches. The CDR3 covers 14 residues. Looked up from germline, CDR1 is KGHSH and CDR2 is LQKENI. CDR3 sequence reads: CASSGGTANSPLHF. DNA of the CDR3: TGTGCCAGCTCAGGGGGGACAGCGAATTCACCCCTCCACTTT.

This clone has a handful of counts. The CDR3 nucleotides read TGCGCCAGCAGCTTGCAAGGAGGAGAAGGTCATTCACCCCTCCACTTT. This codes for CASSLQGGEGHSPLHF. The V gene is TRBV5-1, the J gene TRBJ1-6; D unresolved. Trimming took off 1 base at V and 8 bases at J, with 16 bases between the two ends. The CDR3 covers 16 residues. Germline CDR1 is SGHRS and CDR2 is YFSETQ.

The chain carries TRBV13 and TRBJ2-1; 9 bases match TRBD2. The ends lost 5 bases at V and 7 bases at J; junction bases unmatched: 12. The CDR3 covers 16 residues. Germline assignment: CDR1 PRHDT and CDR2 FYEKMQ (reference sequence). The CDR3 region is CASSPFPGLALNEQFF. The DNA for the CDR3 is TGTGCCAGCAGCCCGTTCCCGGGACTAGCCCTAAATGAGCAGTTCTTC.

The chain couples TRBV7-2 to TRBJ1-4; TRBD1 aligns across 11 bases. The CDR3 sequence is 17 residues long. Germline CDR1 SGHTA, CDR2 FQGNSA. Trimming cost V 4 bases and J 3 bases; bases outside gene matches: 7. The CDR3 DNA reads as TGTGCCAGCAGCTACTCCGGGACAGGGGGGTCTAATGAAAAACTGTTTTTT. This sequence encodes CASSYSGTGGSNEKLFF.

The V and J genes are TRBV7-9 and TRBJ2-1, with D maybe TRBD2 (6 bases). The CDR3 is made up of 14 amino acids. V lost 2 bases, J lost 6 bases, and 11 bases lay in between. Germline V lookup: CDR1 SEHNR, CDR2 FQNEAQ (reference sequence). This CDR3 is CASSLFRTTNEQFF. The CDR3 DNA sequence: TGTGCCAGCAGCTTATTCAGGACTACCAATGAGCAGTTCTTC.

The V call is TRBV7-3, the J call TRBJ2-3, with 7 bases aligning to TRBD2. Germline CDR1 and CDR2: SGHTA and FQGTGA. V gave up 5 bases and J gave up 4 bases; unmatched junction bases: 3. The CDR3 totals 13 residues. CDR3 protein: CASSPGGADTQYF. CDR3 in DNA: TGTGCCAGCAGCCCTGGGGGGGCAGATACGCAGTATTTT.

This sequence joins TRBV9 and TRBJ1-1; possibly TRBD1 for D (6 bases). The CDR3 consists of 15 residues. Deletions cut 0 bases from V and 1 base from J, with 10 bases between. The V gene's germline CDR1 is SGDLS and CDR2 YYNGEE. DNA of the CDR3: TGTGCCAGCAGCGTAGCCCCGACAGGGAACACTGAAGCTTTCTTT. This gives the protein CASSVAPTGNTEAFF.

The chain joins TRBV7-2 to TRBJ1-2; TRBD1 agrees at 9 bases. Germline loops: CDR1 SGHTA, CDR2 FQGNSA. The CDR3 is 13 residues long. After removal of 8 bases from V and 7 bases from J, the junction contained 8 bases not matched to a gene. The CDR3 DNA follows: TGTGCCAGCTCTCTTGGGACAGGGCCTGGCTACACCTTC. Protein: CASSLGTGPGYTF.

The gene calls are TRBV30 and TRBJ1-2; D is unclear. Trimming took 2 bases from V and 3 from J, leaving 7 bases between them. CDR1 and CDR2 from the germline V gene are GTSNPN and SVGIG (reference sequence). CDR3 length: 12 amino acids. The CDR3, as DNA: TGTGCCTGGAGTAACAGTCACTATGGCTACACCTTC. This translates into CAWSNSHYGYTF.

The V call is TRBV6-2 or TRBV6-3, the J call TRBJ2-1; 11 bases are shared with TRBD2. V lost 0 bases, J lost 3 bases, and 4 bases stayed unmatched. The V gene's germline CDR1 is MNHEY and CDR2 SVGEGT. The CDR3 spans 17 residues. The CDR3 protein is CASSYSPTSGIYNEQFF. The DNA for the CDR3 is TGTGCCAGCAGTTACTCCCCGACTAGCGGGATCTACAATGAGCAGTTCTTC.

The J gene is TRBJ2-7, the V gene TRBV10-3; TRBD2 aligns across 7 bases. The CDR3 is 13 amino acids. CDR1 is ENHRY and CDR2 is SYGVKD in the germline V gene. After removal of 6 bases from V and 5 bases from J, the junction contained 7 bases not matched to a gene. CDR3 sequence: CAISGGSFDEQYF. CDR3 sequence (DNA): TGTGCCATCAGCGGCGGGAGCTTCGACGAGCAGTACTTC.

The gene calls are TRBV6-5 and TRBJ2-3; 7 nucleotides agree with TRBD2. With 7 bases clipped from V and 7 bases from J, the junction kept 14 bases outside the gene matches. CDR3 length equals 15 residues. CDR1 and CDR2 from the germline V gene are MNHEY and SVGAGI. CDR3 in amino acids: CASTLTLGGVNTQYF. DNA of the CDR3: TGTGCCAGCACCCTCACCTTGGGGGGGGTGAATACGCAGTATTTT.

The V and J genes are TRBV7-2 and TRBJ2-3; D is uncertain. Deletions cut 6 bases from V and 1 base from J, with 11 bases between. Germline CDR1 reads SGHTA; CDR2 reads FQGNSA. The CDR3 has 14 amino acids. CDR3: CASRSGTGTDTQYF. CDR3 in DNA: TGTGCCAGCAGATCAGGCACGGGCACAGATACGCAGTATTTT.

DNA for the CDR3: TGTGCCTGGACCGTACAGGGGGGTCCAGATACGCAGTATTTT. Translation: CAWTVQGGPDTQYF. The chain uses TRBV30 and TRBJ2-3; 8 nucleotides match TRBD1. The trim removed 4 bases at V and 4 bases at J, leaving 7 bases unmatched. Germline V CDR1 and CDR2: GTSNPN, SVGIG (reference sequence). This CDR3 is 14 amino acids long.

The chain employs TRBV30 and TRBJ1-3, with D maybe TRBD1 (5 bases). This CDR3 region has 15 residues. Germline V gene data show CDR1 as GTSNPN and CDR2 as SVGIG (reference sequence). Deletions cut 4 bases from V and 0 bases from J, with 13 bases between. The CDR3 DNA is TGTGCCTGGACCTGGGCGGGGGGCTCTGGAAACACCATATATTTT. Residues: CAWTWAGGSGNTIYF. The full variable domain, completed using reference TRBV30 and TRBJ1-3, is SQTIHQWPATLVQPVGSPLSLECTVEGTSNPNLYWYRQAAGRGLQLLFYSVGIGQISSEVPQNLSASRPQDRQFILSSKKLLLSDSGFYLCAWTWAGGSGNTIYFGEGSWLTVV.